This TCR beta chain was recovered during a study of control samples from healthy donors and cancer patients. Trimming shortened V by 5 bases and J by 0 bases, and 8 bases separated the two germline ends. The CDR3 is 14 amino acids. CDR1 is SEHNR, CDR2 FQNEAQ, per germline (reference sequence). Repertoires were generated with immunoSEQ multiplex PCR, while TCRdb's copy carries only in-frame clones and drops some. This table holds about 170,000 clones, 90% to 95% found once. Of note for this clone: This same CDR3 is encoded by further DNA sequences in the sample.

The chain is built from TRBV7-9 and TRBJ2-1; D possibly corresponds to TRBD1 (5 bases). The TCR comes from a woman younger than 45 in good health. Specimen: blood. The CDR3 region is CASSRDSSYNEQFF. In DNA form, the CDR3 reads TGTGCCAGCAGCCGAGACAGCTCCTACAATGAGCAGTTCTTC.